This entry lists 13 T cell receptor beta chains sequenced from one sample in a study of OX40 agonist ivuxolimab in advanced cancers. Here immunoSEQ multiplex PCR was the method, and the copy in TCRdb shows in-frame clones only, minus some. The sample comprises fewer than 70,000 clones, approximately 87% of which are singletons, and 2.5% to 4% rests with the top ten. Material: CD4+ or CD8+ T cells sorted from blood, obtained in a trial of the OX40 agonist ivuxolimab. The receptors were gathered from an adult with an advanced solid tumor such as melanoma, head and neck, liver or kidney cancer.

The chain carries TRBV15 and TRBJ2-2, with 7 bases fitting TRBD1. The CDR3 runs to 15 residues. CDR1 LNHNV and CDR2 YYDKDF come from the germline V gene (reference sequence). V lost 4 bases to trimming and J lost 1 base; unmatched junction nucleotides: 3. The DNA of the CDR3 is TGTGCCACCAGCAAATGGACAGGGAACACCGGGGAGCTGTTTTTT. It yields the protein CATSKWTGNTGELFF.

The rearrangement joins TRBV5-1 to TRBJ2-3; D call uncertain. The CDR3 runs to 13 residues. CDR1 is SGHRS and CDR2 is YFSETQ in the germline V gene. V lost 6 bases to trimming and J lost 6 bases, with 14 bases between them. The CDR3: CASTPDSPDTQYF. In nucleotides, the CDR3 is TGCGCCAGCACTCCCGACTCCCCCGATACGCAGTATTTT.

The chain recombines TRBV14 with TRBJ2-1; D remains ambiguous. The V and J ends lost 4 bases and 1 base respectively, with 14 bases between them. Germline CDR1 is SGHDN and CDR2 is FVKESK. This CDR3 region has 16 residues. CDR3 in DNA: TGTGCCAGCAGCCTCAAGATCGCGCAATCCTACAATGAGCAGTTCTTC. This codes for CASSLKIAQSYNEQFF.

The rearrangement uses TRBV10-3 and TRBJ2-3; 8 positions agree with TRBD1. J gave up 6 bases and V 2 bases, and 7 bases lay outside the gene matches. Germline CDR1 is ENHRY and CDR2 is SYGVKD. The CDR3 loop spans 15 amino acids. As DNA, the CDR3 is TGTGCCATCAGTGAGGGACAGGGTTTCGCTGATACGCAGTATTTT. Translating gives CAISEGQGFADTQYF.

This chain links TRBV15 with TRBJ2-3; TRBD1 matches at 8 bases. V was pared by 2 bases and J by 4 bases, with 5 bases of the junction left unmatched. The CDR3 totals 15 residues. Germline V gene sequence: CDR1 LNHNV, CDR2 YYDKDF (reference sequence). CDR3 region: CATSRLDRDADTQYF. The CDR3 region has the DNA TGTGCCACCAGCAGATTGGACAGGGACGCAGATACGCAGTATTTT.

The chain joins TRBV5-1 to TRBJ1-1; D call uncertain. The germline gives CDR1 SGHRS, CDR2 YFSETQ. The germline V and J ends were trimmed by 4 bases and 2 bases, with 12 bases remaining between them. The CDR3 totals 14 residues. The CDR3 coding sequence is TGCGCCAGCAGCATCCACCTACGAAACACTGAAGCTTTCTTT. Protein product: CASSIHLRNTEAFF. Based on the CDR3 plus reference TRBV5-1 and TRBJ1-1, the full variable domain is KAGVTQTPRYLIKTRGQQVTLSCSPISGHRSVSWYQQTPGQGLQFLFEYFSETQRNKGNFPGRFSGRQFSNSRSEMNVSTLELGDSALYLCASSIHLRNTEAFFGQGTRLTVV.

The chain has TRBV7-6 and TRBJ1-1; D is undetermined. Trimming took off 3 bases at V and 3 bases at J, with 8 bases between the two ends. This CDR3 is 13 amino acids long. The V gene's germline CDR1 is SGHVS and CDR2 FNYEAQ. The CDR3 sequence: CASSLGLDTEAFF. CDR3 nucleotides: TGTGCCAGCAGCTTGGGCCTGGACACTGAAGCTTTCTTT.

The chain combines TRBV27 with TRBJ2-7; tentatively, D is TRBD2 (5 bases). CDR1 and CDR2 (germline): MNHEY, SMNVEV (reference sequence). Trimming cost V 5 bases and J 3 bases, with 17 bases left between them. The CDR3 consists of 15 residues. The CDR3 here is CASSPRAGSGYEQYF. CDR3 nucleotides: TGTGCCAGCAGTCCACGCGCGGGTTCTGGCTACGAGCAGTACTTC.

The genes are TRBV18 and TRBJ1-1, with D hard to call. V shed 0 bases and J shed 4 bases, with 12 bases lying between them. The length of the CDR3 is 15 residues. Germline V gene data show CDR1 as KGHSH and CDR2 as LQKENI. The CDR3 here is CASSPPVGLSTEAFF. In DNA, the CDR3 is TGTGCCAGCTCACCACCGGTAGGGTTAAGCACTGAAGCTTTCTTT.

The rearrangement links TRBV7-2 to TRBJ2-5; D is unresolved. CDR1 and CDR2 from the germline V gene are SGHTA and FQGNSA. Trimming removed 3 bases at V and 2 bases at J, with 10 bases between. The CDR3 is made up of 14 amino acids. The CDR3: CASSFRLAQETQYF. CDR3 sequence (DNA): TGTGCCAGCAGCTTCAGACTCGCACAAGAGACCCAGTACTTC.

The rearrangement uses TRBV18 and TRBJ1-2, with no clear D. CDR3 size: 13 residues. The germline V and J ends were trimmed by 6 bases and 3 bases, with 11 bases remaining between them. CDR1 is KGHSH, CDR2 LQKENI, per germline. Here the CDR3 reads CASSRDNYYGYTF. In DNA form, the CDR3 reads TGTGCCAGCTCCCGCGACAATTACTATGGCTACACCTTC.

The CDR3 nucleotides read TGTGCCAGCAGTGCAGGGAGAGGCTCCTATAATTCACCCCTCCACTTT. Amino acids: CASSAGRGSYNSPLHF. The genes are TRBV2 and TRBJ1-6; perhaps TRBD1 as D (5 bases). This CDR3 contains 16 residues. Germline CDR1 SNHLY, CDR2 FYNNEI. V gave up 4 bases and J gave up 0 bases, with 10 bases separating them.

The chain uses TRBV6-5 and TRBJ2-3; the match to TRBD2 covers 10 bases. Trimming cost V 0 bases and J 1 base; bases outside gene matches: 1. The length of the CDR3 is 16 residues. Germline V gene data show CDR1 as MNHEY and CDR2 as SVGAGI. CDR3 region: CASSYSLAGGTDTQYF. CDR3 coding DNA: TGTGCCAGCAGTTACTCCCTAGCGGGGGGCACAGATACGCAGTATTTT.